This TCR beta chain was sequenced for a study of blood T cell repertoires in COVID-19. Study as a whole: The samples span acute and convalescent COVID-19 from the United States, Italy and Spain. Sources were T cells, B-cell-depleted T cells, or PBMCs; the material itself was cDNA or gDNA.

Original methodology: Amplifying reference gene primers gave estimates of nucleated cell counts. Libraries were prepared by immunoSEQ multiplex PCR; TCRdb keeps only in-frame clonotypes and omits some of them. The V and J calls and the clone size are those of that table, but D and trimming were determined from the DNA. The table includes some 250,000 clones, 82% detected once. The CDR3 loop spans 14 amino acids. Trimming took off 6 bases at V and 1 base at J, with 12 bases between the two ends. The germline V gene has CDR1 LNHDA and CDR2 SQIVND (reference sequence). This sequence was found in a woman in her fifties or sixties with active or convalescent COVID-19. Sequenced: peripheral blood. The chain employs TRBV19 and TRBJ1-2; D gene uncertain. The CDR3 protein is CASRPSGGNYGYTF. As DNA, the CDR3 is TGTGCCAGTAGGCCCTCGGGAGGTAACTATGGCTACACCTTC.